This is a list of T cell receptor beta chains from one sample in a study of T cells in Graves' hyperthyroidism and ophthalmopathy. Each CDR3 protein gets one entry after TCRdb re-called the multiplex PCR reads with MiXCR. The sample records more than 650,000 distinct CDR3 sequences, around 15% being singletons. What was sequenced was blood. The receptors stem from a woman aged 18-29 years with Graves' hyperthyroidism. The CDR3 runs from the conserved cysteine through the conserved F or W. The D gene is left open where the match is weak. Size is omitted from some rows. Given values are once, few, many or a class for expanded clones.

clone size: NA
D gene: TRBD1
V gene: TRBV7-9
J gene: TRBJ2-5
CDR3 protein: CASSSRTGKETQYF

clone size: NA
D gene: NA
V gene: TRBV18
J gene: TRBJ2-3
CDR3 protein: CASSPGASITDTQYF

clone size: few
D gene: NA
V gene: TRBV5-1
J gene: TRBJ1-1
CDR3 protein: CASSLNGNEAFF

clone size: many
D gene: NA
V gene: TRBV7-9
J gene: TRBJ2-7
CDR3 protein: CASSSSAGTNNFSYEQYF

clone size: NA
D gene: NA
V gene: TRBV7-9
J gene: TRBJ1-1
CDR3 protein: CASSLFVSANTEASF

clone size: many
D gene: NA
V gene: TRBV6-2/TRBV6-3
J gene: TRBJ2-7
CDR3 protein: CASSYIYEQYF

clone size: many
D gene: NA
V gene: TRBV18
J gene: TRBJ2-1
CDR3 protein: CASSRETGYNEQFF

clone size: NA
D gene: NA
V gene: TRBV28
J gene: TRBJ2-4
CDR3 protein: CASSLHGVLAKNIQYF

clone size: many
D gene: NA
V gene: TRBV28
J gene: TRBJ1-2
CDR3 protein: CASSFQGRANYGYTF

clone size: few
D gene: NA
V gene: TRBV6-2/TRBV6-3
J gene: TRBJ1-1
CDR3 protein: CASSYRRATEAFF

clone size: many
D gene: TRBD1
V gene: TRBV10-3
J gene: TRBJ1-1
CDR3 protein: CAISEPGQAGGAFF

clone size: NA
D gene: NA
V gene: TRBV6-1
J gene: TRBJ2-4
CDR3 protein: CAIVEGFGNIQYF

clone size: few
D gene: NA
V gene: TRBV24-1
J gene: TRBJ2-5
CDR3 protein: CATSGVVKGETQYF

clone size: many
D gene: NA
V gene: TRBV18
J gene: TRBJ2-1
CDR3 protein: CASSPLSESSYNEQFF